Following are 2 T cell receptor beta chains from one sample sequenced in a study of blood T cell repertoires in COVID-19. Libraries were prepared by immunoSEQ multiplex PCR; TCRdb keeps only in-frame clonotypes and omits some of them. Altogether roughly 300,000 clones are present, about 90% being singletons, with the ten largest covering 7.8%. Sequenced material: peripheral blood. The receptors come from a woman aged 45 to 65 who had recovered from COVID-19.

The genes are TRBV7-7 and TRBJ2-2, with TRBD2 matching 10 bases. The V and J ends lost 5 bases and 8 bases, in that order; junction bases with no gene match: 11. This CDR3 has 16 amino acids. Looked up from germline, CDR1 is SSHAT and CDR2 is FNYEAQ (reference sequence). The CDR3: CASSRLSGTSVGELFF. As DNA, the CDR3 is TGTGCCAGCAGCCGACTCTCCGGGACTAGCGTTGGGGAGCTGTTTTTT.

The rearrangement uses TRBV5-6 and TRBJ2-2, with 16 bases identical to TRBD2. Looked up from germline, CDR1 is SGHDT and CDR2 is YYEEEE. The CDR3 extends over 19 amino acids. The junction had 6 bases not matched to a gene; V was cut back by 0 bases and J by 4 bases. The CDR3, as DNA: TGTGCCAGCAGCTTGGACGGGACTAGCGGGGGGGCAGGCACCGGGGAGCTGTTTTTT. Translated: CASSLDGTSGGAGTGELFF.